A single sample gave rise to the 21 T cell receptor beta chains below, sequenced in a study of cytomegalovirus exposure and HLA in healthy donors. In the PCR, 60 Vbeta and 13 Jbeta primers were used. Only in-frame clones appear in the TCRdb table, and some are missing; sequencing was by immunoSEQ multiplex PCR. The sample consists of approximately 100,000 clones, 55% to 65% of them appearing once. The sequenced sample consisted of PBMCs. These receptors came from a man aged 25-45 years in good health and CMV-seropositive.

This clone has more than one count but fewer than ten. The same CDR3 is also encoded by other DNA sequences in this sample. This rearrangement joins TRBV5-4 to TRBJ2-5; D is unclear. The V and J ends lost 0 bases and 4 bases respectively, with 7 bases between them. CDR3 size: 13 residues. Germline values: CDR1 SGHNT, CDR2 YYREEE (reference sequence). CDR3 sequence: CASSLAGGETQYF. For the CDR3, the DNA is TGTGCCAGCAGCTTGGCTGGCGGAGAGACCCAGTACTTC.

Details on this clone: A far larger clone is only one base removed, so a read error is likely. This likely comes from a read error, as the CDR3 has no conserved phenylalanine or tryptophan at its end. This chain uses TRBV10-3 with TRBJ1-2; D gene ambiguous. CDR3 length: 14 residues. With 7 bases removed from V and 0 bases from J, the gap between germline ends came to 12 bases. Per the germline V gene, CDR1 is ENHRY and CDR2 is SYGVKD. The CDR3 loop is CAINLADTNYGYTL. DNA of the CDR3: TGTGCCATCAATCTGGCAGATACTAACTATGGCTACACCCTC.

The chain combines TRBV5-1 with TRBJ2-5, with 15 bases lining up with TRBD2. The CDR3 loop spans 16 amino acids. The V and J ends lost 3 bases and 2 bases, in that order; junction bases with no gene match: 2. Germline V lookup: CDR1 SGHRS, CDR2 YFSETQ. The CDR3 sequence: CASSSGLAGGQETQYF. The CDR3 coding sequence is TGCGCCAGCAGCTCCGGACTAGCGGGGGGGCAAGAGACCCAGTACTTC. The full variable domain, with the rest looked up from reference TRBV5-1 and TRBJ2-5, is KAGVTQTPRYLIKTRGQQVTLSCSPISGHRSVSWYQQTPGQGLQFLFEYFSETQRNKGNFPGRFSGRQFSNSRSEMNVSTLELGDSALYLCASSSGLAGGQETQYFGPGTRLLVL.

This chain links TRBV30 with TRBJ1-6; 9 nucleotides agree with TRBD1. This CDR3 is 14 amino acids long. Trimming removed 3 bases from V and 10 bases from J; junction bases left unmatched: 7. Germline V lookup: CDR1 GTSNPN, CDR2 SVGIG (reference sequence). The CDR3 reads CAWSPQGARSPLHF. CDR3 DNA: TGTGCCTGGAGCCCACAGGGGGCACGATCACCCCTCCACTTT.

The sample holds one count of this clone. The V and J genes are TRBV15 and TRBJ1-2, with no clear D. V was clipped by 0 bases and J by 4 bases, with 12 bases between them. This CDR3 has 15 amino acids. Germline assignment: CDR1 LNHNV and CDR2 YYDKDF (reference sequence). The CDR3 loop is CATSRDWSVGYGYTF. CDR3 sequence (DNA): TGTGCCACCAGCAGAGATTGGTCAGTTGGCTATGGCTACACCTTC.

This clone was recorded a few times. The V gene is TRBV5-1, the J gene TRBJ1-1, with unresolved D. The CDR3 loop spans 14 amino acids. Trimming removed 1 base at V and 4 bases at J, with 11 bases between. CDR1 is SGHRS, CDR2 YFSETQ, per germline. The CDR3 region has the DNA TGCGCCAGCAGCTTGTTCGCGGGAAGCACTGAAGCTTTCTTT. It codes for CASSLFAGSTEAFF.

A few counts support this clone. This chain links TRBV10-3 with TRBJ2-7; possible D gene TRBD1, 6 bases. CDR3 length: 12 residues. The V and J ends lost 5 bases and 4 bases respectively, with 9 bases between them. CDR1 is ENHRY, CDR2 SYGVKD, per germline. The CDR3 DNA reads as TGTGCCATCAGTAGAACAGGGTACGAGCAGTACTTC. It specifies CAISRTGYEQYF.

This sequence joins TRBV10-1 and TRBJ1-1; 8 nucleotides agree with TRBD1. J gave up 8 bases and V 4 bases, and 6 bases lay outside the gene matches. The CDR3 covers 13 residues. Germline assignment: CDR1 WNHNN and CDR2 SYGVQD (reference sequence). CDR3 in amino acids: CASSVQQGGEAFF. CDR3 nucleotide sequence: TGCGCCAGCAGTGTTCAACAGGGGGGAGAAGCTTTCTTT.

The rearrangement joins TRBV2 to TRBJ2-3, with TRBD1 identical over 8 bases. Germline trimming cut 8 bases from V and 7 bases from J; bases unmatched to any gene: 8. Germline V gives CDR1 SNHLY, CDR2 FYNNEI. The CDR3 is 13 amino acids. The CDR3 nucleotides are TGTGCCAGCGGACAGGGAGAGCCGAATACGCAGTATTTT. It encodes CASGQGEPNTQYF. Using reference TRBV2 and TRBJ2-3 for the parts outside the CDR3, the full variable domain is EPEVTQTPSHQVTQMGQEVILRCVPISNHLYFYWYRQILGQKVEFLVSFYNNEISEKSEIFDDQFSVERPDGSNFTLKIRSTKLEDSAMYFCASGQGEPNTQYFGPGTRLTVL.

This rearrangement joins TRBV19 to TRBJ2-6, with TRBD2 matching over 9 bases. There are 18 residues in the CDR3. Per the germline V gene, CDR1 is LNHDA and CDR2 is SQIVND (reference sequence). The ends lost 11 bases at V and 0 bases at J; junction bases unmatched: 14. Written as DNA, the CDR3 is TGTGCCGTTAGTGGGGGCGGGGGGGCTTACTCTGGGGCCAACGTCCTGACTTTC. Its translation: CAVSGGGGAYSGANVLTF. The full variable domain, completed using reference TRBV19 and TRBJ2-6, is DGGITQSPKYLFRKEGQNVTLSCEQNLNHDAMYWYRQDPGQGLRLIYYSQIVNDFQKGDIAEGYSVSREKKESFPLTVTSAQKNPTAFYLCAVSGGGGAYSGANVLTFGAGSRLTVL.

This chain connects TRBV5-1 to TRBJ1-6, with 12 positions matching TRBD1. Germline trimming cut 7 bases from V and 11 bases from J; bases unmatched to any gene: 10. CDR1 is SGHRS and CDR2 is YFSETQ in the germline V gene. This CDR3 contains 15 residues. The CDR3 reads CASGSGTGGETPLHF. The CDR3 DNA sequence: TGCGCCAGCGGTTCAGGGACAGGGGGCGAGACACCCCTCCACTTT.

The genes are TRBV21-1 and TRBJ2-3; TRBD2, as called in the table, went unchecked against the DNA. TRBV21-1 is listed as a pseudogene. This CDR3 spans 11 amino acids. In DNA, the CDR3 is TGTGCCAGGGGTCTAGCTCCTACGCAGTATTTT. Translated, it gives CARGLAPTQYF.

The chain is built from TRBV13 and TRBJ1-2; no clear D. The CDR3 is 13 amino acids. The V end lost 0 bases, the J end lost 4 bases, and 6 bases lay between the germline ends. Germline lookup yields CDR1 PRHDT and CDR2 FYEKMQ (reference sequence). The CDR3 protein is CASSLGAVYGYTF. CDR3 bases: TGTGCCAGCAGCTTAGGGGCAGTCTATGGCTACACCTTC.

This chain uses TRBV28 with TRBJ1-2, with 8 bases matching TRBD1. Germline V gives CDR1 MDHEN, CDR2 SYDVKM. With V trimmed by 7 bases and J by 3 bases, 4 bases remained unmatched. This CDR3 is 13 amino acids long. The CDR3 coding sequence is TGTGCCAGCACCGAGGACAGGGACTATGGCTACACCTTC. Protein sequence: CASTEDRDYGYTF.

This clone came up a few times. The chain has TRBV5-1 and TRBJ2-7; D is perhaps TRBD1 (6 bases). V was trimmed by 2 bases and J by 0 bases, leaving 12 bases between them. The CDR3 consists of 15 residues. Germline lookup yields CDR1 SGHRS and CDR2 YFSETQ. The CDR3 nucleotides read TGCGCCAGCAGCTTTGGACAGTTTAGCTCCTACGAGCAGTACTTC. Its protein product is CASSFGQFSSYEQYF.

The V call is TRBV5-1, the J call TRBJ2-3; D may be TRBD2 (5 bases). CDR1 SGHRS and CDR2 YFSETQ come from the germline V gene. Trimming removed 5 bases from V and 2 bases from J, with 12 bases in between. The CDR3 is made up of 14 amino acids. CDR3 region: CASSEGLATDTQYF. For the CDR3, the DNA is TGCGCCAGCAGTGAAGGTCTAGCCACAGATACGCAGTATTTT.

This clone occurred once. The chain recombines TRBV6-1 with TRBJ1-2, with 9 positions matching TRBD1. Germline CDR1 MNHNS, CDR2 SASEGT. Germline trimming cut 5 bases from V and 5 bases from J; bases unmatched to any gene: 9. This CDR3 region has 15 residues. The DNA for the CDR3 is TGTGCCAGCAGTCCGCGAGACGACAGGGGGTATGGCTACACCTTC. Translation: CASSPRDDRGYGYTF.

This chain joins TRBV6-5 and TRBJ2-5; TRBD2 is a possible D gene (6 bases). Trimming removed 4 bases at V and 2 bases at J, with 14 bases between. Looked up from germline, CDR1 is MNHEY and CDR2 is SVGAGI. This CDR3 comprises 15 residues. The CDR3, as DNA: TGTGCCAGCAGTTCCAGCGGGTACCGACAAGAGACCCAGTACTTC. Its protein product is CASSSSGYRQETQYF.

This chain joins TRBV6-4 and TRBJ2-5; 13 nucleotides agree with TRBD2. Germline-derived CDR1 and CDR2 are MRHNA and SNTAGT. This CDR3 contains 19 residues. Trimming removed 5 bases from V and 5 bases from J; junction bases left unmatched: 17. The DNA of the CDR3 is TGTGCCAGCAGTATACCCATCCCTTATACTAGCGGGGGGGCGGAGACCCAGTACTTC. This codes for CASSIPIPYTSGGAETQYF.

To note about this clone: Germline is not matched at one junction end, which may reflect a read error. The chain couples TRBV16 to TRBJ1-1; D may be TRBD1 (5 bases). Looked up from germline, CDR1 is KGHSY and CDR2 is FQNENV. The CDR3 spans 14 residues. CDR3 coding DNA: TGTGCCAGCAGCGAATCGCAGGGGAACACTGAAGCTTTCTTT. Translated: CASSESQGNTEAFF.

The rearrangement uses TRBV7-2 and TRBJ2-7; TRBD1 matches at 9 bases. V trimming: 5 bases; J trimming: 4 bases; junction bases outside the gene matches: 6. The length of the CDR3 is 14 residues. CDR1 and CDR2 (germline): SGHTA, FQGNSA. The CDR3, as DNA: TGTGCCAGCAGCCGCACAGGGGGCGGTTACGAGCAGTACTTC. The encoded protein is CASSRTGGGYEQYF.